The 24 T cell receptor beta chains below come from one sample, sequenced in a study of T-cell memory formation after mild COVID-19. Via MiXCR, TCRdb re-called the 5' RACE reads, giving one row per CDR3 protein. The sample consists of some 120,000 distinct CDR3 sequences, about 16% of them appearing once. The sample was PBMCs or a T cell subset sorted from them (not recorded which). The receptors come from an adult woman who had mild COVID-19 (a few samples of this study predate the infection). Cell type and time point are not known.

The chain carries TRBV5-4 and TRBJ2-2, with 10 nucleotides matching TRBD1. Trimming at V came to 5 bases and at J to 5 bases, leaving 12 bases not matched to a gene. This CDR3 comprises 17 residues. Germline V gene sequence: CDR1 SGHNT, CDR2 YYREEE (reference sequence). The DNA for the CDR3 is TGTGCCAGCAGAGCTCCGGGACAGGGGATGGGGACCGGGGAGCTGTTTTTT. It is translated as CASRAPGQGMGTGELFF.

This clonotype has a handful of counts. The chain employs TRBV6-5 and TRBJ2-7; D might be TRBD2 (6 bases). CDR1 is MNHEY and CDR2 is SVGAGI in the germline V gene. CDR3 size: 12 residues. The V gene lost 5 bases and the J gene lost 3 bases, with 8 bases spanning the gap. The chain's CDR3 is CASSRDFYEQYF. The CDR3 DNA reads TGTGCCAGCAGTCGGGACTTCTACGAGCAGTACTTC.

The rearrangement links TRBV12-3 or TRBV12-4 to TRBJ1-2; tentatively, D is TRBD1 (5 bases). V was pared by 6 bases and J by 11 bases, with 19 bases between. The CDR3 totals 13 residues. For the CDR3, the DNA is TGTGCCAGCAGACTGGGGCAGTTTCTCGGGTACACCTTC. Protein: CASRLGQFLGYTF.

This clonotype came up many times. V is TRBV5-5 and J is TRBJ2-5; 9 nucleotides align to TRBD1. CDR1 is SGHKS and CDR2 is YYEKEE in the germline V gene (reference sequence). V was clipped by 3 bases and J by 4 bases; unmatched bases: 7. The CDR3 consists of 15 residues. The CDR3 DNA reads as TGTGCCAGCAGCTCCGGGACAGGGATTACAGAGACCCAGTACTTC. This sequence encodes CASSSGTGITETQYF. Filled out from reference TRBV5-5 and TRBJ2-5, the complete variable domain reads DAGVTQSPTHLIKTRGQQVTLRCSPISGHKSVSWYQQVLGQGPQFIFQYYEKEERGRGNFPDRFSARQFPNYSSELNVNALLLGDSALYLCASSSGTGITETQYFGPGTRLLVL.

The CDR3 reads CASTRGGQYQETQYF. CDR3 coding DNA: TGCGCCAGCACCCGTGGGGGGCAATACCAAGAGACCCAGTACTTC. The chain has TRBV5-1 and TRBJ2-5; either TRBD1 or TRBD2 may fit D (6 bases each). Trimming pared 6 bases from V and 0 bases from J, leaving 15 bases between. Germline assignment: CDR1 SGHRS and CDR2 YFSETQ. There are 15 residues in the CDR3.

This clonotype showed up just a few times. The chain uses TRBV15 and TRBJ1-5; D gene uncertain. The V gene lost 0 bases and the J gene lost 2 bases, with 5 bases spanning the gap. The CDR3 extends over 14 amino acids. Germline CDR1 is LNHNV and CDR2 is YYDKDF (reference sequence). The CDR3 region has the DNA TGTGCCACCAGCAGAGATAGGGGCAATCAGCCCCAGCATTTT. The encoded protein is CATSRDRGNQPQHF.

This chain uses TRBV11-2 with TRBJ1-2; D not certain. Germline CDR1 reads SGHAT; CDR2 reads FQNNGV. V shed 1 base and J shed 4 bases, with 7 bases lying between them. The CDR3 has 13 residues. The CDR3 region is CASSLGLTYGYTF. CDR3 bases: TGTGCCAGCAGCTTAGGACTTACCTATGGCTACACCTTC.

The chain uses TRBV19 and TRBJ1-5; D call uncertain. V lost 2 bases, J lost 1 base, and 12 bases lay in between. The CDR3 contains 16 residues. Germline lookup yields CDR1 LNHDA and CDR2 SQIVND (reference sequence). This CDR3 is CASSIIDGRSNQPQHF. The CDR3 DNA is TGTGCCAGTAGTATAATTGATGGTAGGAGCAATCAGCCCCAGCATTTT.

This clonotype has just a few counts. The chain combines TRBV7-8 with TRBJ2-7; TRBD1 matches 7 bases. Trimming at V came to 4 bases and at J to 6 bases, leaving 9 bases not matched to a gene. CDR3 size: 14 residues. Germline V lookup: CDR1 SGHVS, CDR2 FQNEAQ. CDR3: CASSSRQGIGEQYF. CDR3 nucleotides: TGTGCCAGCAGCTCGCGACAGGGAATCGGCGAGCAGTACTTC.

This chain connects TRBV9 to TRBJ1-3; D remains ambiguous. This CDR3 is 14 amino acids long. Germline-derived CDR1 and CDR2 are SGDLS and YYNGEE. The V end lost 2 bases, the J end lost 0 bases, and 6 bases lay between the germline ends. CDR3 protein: CASSVLDSGNTIYF. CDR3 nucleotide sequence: TGTGCCAGCAGCGTTTTAGACTCTGGAAACACCATATATTTT.

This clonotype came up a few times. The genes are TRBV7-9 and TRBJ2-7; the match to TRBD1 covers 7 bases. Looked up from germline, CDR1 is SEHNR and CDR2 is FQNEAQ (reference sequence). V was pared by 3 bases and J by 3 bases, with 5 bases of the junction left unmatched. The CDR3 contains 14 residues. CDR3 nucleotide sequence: TGTGCCAGCAGCTTTAACCGGGACAGCTACGAGCAGTACTTC. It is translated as CASSFNRDSYEQYF.

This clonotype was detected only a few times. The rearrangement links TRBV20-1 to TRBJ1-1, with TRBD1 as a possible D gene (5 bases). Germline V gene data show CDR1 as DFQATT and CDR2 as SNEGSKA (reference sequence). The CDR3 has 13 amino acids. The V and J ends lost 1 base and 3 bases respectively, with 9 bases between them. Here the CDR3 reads CSARVGAYTEAFF. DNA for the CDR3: TGCAGTGCTAGAGTCGGGGCCTACACTGAAGCTTTCTTT.

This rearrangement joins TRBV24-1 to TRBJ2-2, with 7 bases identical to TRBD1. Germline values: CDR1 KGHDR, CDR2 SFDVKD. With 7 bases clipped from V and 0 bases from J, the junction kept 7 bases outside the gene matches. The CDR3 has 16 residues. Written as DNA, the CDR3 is TGTGCCACCAGGGGGTCGACAGGGTCGAACACCGGGGAGCTGTTTTTT. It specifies CATRGSTGSNTGELFF.

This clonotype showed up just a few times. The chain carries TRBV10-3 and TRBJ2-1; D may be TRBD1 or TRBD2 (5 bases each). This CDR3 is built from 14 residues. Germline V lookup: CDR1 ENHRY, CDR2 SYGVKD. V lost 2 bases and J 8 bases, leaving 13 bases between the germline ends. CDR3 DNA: TGTGCCATCAGTGAGACCCAGGGTAGCGATGAGCAGTTCTTC. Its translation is CAISETQGSDEQFF.

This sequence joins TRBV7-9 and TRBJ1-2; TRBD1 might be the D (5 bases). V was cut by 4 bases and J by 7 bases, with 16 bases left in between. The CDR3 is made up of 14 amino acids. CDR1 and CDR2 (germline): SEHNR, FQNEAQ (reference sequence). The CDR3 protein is CASSSTEGRAGYTF. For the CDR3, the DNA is TGTGCCAGCAGCTCGACGGAGGGGAGAGCTGGCTACACCTTC.

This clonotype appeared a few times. The CDR3 sequence: CASSPDSLSGNTIYF. CDR3 DNA sequence: TGTGCCAGCAGCCCGGACAGTTTATCTGGAAACACCATATATTTT. The V call is TRBV7-9, the J call TRBJ1-3; tentatively, D is TRBD1 (6 bases). The length of the CDR3 is 15 residues. V shed 5 bases and J shed 1 base, with 12 bases lying between them. Germline loops: CDR1 SEHNR, CDR2 FQNEAQ (reference sequence).

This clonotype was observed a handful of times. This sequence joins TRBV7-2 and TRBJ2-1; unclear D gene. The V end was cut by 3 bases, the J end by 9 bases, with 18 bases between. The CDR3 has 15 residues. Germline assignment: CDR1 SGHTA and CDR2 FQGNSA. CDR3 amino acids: CASSFSFGSGPEQFF. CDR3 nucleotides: TGTGCCAGCAGCTTTAGTTTTGGATCCGGGCCTGAGCAGTTCTTC.

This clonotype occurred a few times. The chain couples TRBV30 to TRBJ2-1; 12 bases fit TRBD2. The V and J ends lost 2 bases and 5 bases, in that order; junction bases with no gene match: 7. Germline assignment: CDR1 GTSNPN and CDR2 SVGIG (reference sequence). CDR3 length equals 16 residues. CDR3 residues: CAWSSRTSGANNEQFF. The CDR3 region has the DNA TGTGCCTGGAGTTCGAGGACTAGCGGGGCCAACAATGAGCAGTTCTTC. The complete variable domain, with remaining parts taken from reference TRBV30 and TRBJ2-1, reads SQTIHQWPATLVQPVGSPLSLECTVEGTSNPNLYWYRQAAGRGLQLLFYSVGIGQISSEVPQNLSASRPQDRQFILSSKKLLLSDSGFYLCAWSSRTSGANNEQFFGPGTRLTVL.

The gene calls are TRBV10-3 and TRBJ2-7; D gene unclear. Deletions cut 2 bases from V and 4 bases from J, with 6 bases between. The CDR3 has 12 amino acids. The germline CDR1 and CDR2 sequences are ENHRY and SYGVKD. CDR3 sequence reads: CAISEEGYEQYF. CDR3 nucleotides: TGTGCCATCAGTGAGGAAGGATACGAGCAGTACTTC.

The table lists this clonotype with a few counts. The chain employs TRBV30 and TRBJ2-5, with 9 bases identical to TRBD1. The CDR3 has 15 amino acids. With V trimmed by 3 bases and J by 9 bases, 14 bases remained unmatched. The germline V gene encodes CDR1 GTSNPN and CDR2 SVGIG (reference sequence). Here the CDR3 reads CAWSIPGTGYLAQYF. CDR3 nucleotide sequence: TGTGCCTGGAGCATCCCCGGGACAGGGTATCTTGCCCAGTACTTC.

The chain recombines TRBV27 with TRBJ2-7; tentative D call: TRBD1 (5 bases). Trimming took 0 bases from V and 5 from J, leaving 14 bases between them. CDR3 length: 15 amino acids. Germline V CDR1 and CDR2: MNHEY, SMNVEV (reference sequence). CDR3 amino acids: CASSLSGQGPHEQYF. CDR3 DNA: TGTGCCAGCAGTTTATCGGGTCAGGGTCCCCACGAGCAGTACTTC.

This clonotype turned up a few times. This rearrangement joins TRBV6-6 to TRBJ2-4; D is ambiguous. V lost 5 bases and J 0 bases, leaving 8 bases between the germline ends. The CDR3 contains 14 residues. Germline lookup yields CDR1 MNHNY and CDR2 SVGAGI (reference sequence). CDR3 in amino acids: CASSVELAKNIQYF. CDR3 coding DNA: TGTGCCAGCAGTGTGGAGCTAGCCAAAAACATTCAGTACTTC.

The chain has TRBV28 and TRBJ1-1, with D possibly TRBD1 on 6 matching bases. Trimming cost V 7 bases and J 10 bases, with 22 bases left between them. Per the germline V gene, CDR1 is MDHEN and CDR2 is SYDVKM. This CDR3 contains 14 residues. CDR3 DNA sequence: TGTGCCAGCACCCTGCCGGGACATCCGAAACCAGCTTTCTTT. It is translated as CASTLPGHPKPAFF.

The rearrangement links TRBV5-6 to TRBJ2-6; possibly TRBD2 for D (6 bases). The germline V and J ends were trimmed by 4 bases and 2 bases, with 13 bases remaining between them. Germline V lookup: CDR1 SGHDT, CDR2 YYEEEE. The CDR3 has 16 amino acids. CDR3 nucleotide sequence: TGTGCCAGCAGCCGCGGGACCCTAGCTGGGGCCAACGTCCTGACTTTC. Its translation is CASSRGTLAGANVLTF.